A single sample is the source of the 17 T cell receptor beta chains below, sequenced in a study of blood T cell repertoires in COVID-19. Only in-frame clones appear in the TCRdb table, and some are missing; sequencing was by immunoSEQ multiplex PCR. The profile covers a few hundred thousand clones, with roughly 89% appearing a single time and approximately 4.6% taken by the ten largest. The specimen sequenced was peripheral blood. These receptors all stem from a woman aged 40-49 years who had recovered from COVID-19.

This rearrangement joins TRBV29-1 to TRBJ1-4; perhaps TRBD1 as D (5 bases). CDR1 is SQVTM, CDR2 ANQGSEA, per germline. The CDR3 contains 14 residues. The ends were cut back, 1 base at V and 8 bases at J, with 14 bases in the middle. CDR3: CSVEGVGTPEKLFF. The CDR3 DNA reads TGCAGCGTTGAAGGGGTAGGGACTCCAGAAAAACTGTTTTTT.

V gene TRBV6-5 combines with J gene TRBJ2-2; 8 bases are a match to TRBD2. The CDR3 is 16 residues long. With V trimmed by 0 bases and J by 0 bases, 0 bases remained unmatched. The germline CDR1 and CDR2 sequences are MNHEY and SVGAGI. The CDR3 protein is CASSYSGLANTGELFF. CDR3 in DNA: TGTGCCAGCAGTTACTCGGGACTAGCGAACACCGGGGAGCTGTTTTTT.

This clone was counted a single time. The CDR3 region has the DNA TGCGCCAGCAGCTTGGCGGGAGGGCCCTCCGAGACCCAGTACTTC. This codes for CASSLAGGPSETQYF. The rearrangement joins TRBV5-1 to TRBJ2-5, with TRBD2 matching over 8 bases. Germline V lookup: CDR1 SGHRS, CDR2 YFSETQ. V gave up 0 bases and J gave up 5 bases; unmatched junction bases: 6. This CDR3 contains 15 residues.

The chain joins TRBV7-9 to TRBJ1-2; TRBD1 matches at 7 bases. This CDR3 comprises 18 residues. Looked up from germline, CDR1 is SEHNR and CDR2 is FQNEAQ (reference sequence). V gave up 1 base and J gave up 5 bases; unmatched junction bases: 16. CDR3 protein: CASSLVGQGGYLGYGYTF. DNA of the CDR3: TGTGCCAGCAGCTTAGTTGGCCAGGGGGGATATTTAGGATATGGCTACACCTTC.

The chain carries TRBV3-1 (or the pseudogene TRBV3-2) and TRBJ2-7; D possibly corresponds to TRBD1 (5 bases). Trimming took off 1 base at V and 3 bases at J, with 7 bases between the two ends. From germline, CDR1 is LGHDT and CDR2 YNNKEL (reference sequence). CDR3 length: 13 amino acids. Here the CDR3 reads CASSQADSYEQYF. In DNA form, the CDR3 reads TGTGCCAGCAGCCAAGCCGACAGCTACGAGCAGTACTTC.

The chain uses TRBV5-6 and TRBJ1-2; 7 positions agree with TRBD1. CDR1 is SGHDT and CDR2 is YYEEEE in the germline V gene. The CDR3 totals 17 residues. V trimming: 4 bases; J trimming: 5 bases; junction bases outside the gene matches: 17. The CDR3 DNA follows: TGTGCCAGCAGCCTACGAGGGGGCCTCTTTACTCTTTATGGCTACACCTTC. Translated, it gives CASSLRGGLFTLYGYTF.

This chain connects TRBV12-3 or TRBV12-4 to TRBJ2-5; tentatively, D is TRBD2 (5 bases). Trimming took off 8 bases at V and 5 bases at J, with 15 bases between the two ends. There are 13 residues in the CDR3. The CDR3 region has the DNA TGTGCCAGCTGCCGGGGAATAAGGGAGACCCAGTACTTC. Translated, it gives CASCRGIRETQYF.

The chain couples TRBV3-1 (or the pseudogene TRBV3-2) to TRBJ1-1, with D possibly TRBD1 on 5 matching bases. CDR1 and CDR2 from the germline V gene are LGHDT and YNNKEL (reference sequence). The length of the CDR3 is 15 residues. Trimming took 4 bases from V and 1 from J, leaving 13 bases between them. The CDR3 DNA sequence: TGTGCCAGCAGCCGGCAGGGCACCTCGAACACTGAAGCTTTCTTT. It translates to CASSRQGTSNTEAFF.

This clone appeared once. This rearrangement joins TRBV6-5 to TRBJ2-7, with 7 positions matching TRBD1. This CDR3 has 14 residues. Germline CDR1 and CDR2: MNHEY and SVGAGI. Losses at the gene ends were 6 bases for V and 4 bases for J; bases not matched to a gene: 9. CDR3 loop: CASRPMDRIYEQYF. The CDR3 DNA sequence: TGTGCCAGCAGACCCATGGACAGGATTTACGAGCAGTACTTC.

The V gene is TRBV6-8, the J gene TRBJ1-4; D gene ambiguous. The CDR3 has 16 residues. With 6 bases removed from V and 0 bases from J, the gap between germline ends came to 14 bases. CDR1 and CDR2 (germline): MNHGY, SAAAGT. The CDR3 sequence is CASRGAPGATNEKLFF. The CDR3 DNA reads as TGTGCCAGCAGGGGCGCTCCCGGCGCAACTAATGAAAAACTGTTTTTT.

This chain connects TRBV28 to TRBJ1-2; D unresolved. V was shortened by 5 bases and J by 0 bases, with 10 bases between the two germline ends. The CDR3 is 14 residues long. In germline, CDR1 is MDHEN, CDR2 SYDVKM. CDR3 nucleotides: TGTGCCAGCAGTCACGGGTATTCTAACTATGGCTACACCTTC. Translating it yields CASSHGYSNYGYTF.

This clone appeared a few times. The genes are TRBV6-5 and TRBJ1-1; D is undetermined. Per germline, CDR1 MNHEY and CDR2 SVGAGI. V was trimmed by 6 bases and J by 8 bases, leaving 16 bases between them. The CDR3 covers 13 residues. The CDR3 bases are TGTGCCAGCAGGAGGTCCGGGGAACCAGAAGCTTTCTTT. Translating it yields CASRRSGEPEAFF.

V is TRBV28 and J is TRBJ2-4; 7 bases are a match to TRBD1. Germline trimming cut 5 bases from V and 0 bases from J; bases unmatched to any gene: 16. The CDR3 has 19 amino acids. Germline V gives CDR1 MDHEN, CDR2 SYDVKM. The CDR3 bases are TGTGCCAGCAGTGACAATCGCTCGACAGGGTTGAAAGCCAAAAACATTCAGTACTTC. Its protein product is CASSDNRSTGLKAKNIQYF.

The chain employs TRBV5-6 and TRBJ2-5, with 8 bases matching TRBD2. CDR3 length: 16 amino acids. V was pared by 2 bases and J by 0 bases, with 6 bases of the junction left unmatched. The V gene's germline CDR1 is SGHDT and CDR2 YYEEEE. CDR3 protein: CASSLVAGLYQETQYF. CDR3 bases: TGTGCCAGCAGCTTAGTAGCGGGGTTGTACCAAGAGACCCAGTACTTC. The full variable domain, completed using reference TRBV5-6 and TRBJ2-5, is DAGVTQSPTHLIKTRGQQVTLRCSPKSGHDTVSWYQQALGQGPQFIFQYYEEEERQRGNFPDRFSGHQFPNYSSELNVNALLLGDSALYLCASSLVAGLYQETQYFGPGTRLLVL.

This clone was seen a single time. The chain uses TRBV19 and TRBJ1-2; tentatively, D is TRBD1 (5 bases). The CDR3 totals 12 residues. Germline V lookup: CDR1 LNHDA, CDR2 SQIVND (reference sequence). V was clipped by 10 bases and J by 8 bases, with 17 bases between them. In DNA form, the CDR3 reads TGTGCCACCTTCTCGGCAGGGTACGGCTACACCTTC. It translates to CATFSAGYGYTF.

The chain has TRBV28 and TRBJ1-6, with TRBD1 matching over 9 bases. The CDR3 length is 15 residues. Germline lookup yields CDR1 MDHEN and CDR2 SYDVKM. V was pared by 5 bases and J by 10 bases, with 9 bases of the junction left unmatched. The CDR3 sequence is CASSTRTGERSPLHF. In DNA form, the CDR3 reads TGTGCCAGCAGTACTAGGACAGGGGAGCGGTCACCCCTCCACTTT.

The V call is TRBV9, the J call TRBJ1-3; a weak D match, TRBD1 (5 bases). V dropped 0 bases and J dropped 8 bases, with 6 bases sitting between them. The CDR3 length is 12 residues. Germline-derived CDR1 and CDR2 are SGDLS and YYNGEE. The CDR3 region has the DNA TGTGCCAGCAGCGTAGAAGGGGACACCATATATTTT. This gives the protein CASSVEGDTIYF.